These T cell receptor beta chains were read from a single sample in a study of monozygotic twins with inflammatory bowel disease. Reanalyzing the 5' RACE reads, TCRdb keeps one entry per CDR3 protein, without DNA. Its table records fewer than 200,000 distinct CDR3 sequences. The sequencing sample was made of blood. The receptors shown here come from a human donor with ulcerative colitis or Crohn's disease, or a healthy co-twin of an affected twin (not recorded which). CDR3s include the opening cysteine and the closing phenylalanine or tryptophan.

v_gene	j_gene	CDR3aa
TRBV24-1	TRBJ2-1	CATSDYRRDDNEQFF
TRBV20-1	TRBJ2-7	CSAEGRGPHEQYF
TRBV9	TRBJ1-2	CASSHTGLNYGYTF
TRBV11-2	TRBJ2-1	CASSLDPPGDLYNEQFF
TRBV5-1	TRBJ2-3	CASSLESATGGTDTQYF
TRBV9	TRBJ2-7	CASSVGLSYEQYF
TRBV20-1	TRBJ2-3	CSAREPLGGSHTQYF
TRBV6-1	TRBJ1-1	CASTGTGHMNTEAFF
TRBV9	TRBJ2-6	CASSGRVVSGANVLTF
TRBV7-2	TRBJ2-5	CASSPNRGGYQETQYF
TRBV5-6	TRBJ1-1	CASSWDRATEAFF
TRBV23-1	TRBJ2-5	CASPPGQETQYF
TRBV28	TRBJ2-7	CASRETGNSYEQYF
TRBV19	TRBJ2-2	CVSSTRTSGRARTGELFF